This T cell receptor (beta chain) was captured by sequencing in a study of CD8+ T cells in alopecia areata. Germline V gene data show CDR1 as SGDLS and CDR2 as YYNGEE. This CDR3 has 15 amino acids. V was cut by 2 bases and J by 0 bases, with 10 bases left in between. Treatment specified: oral pan-JAK inhibitor, 5-10 mg twice daily. Reverse transcribed after extraction, RNA yielded cDNA as the sequencing template. Clones were sequenced by immunoSEQ multiplex PCR, and TCRdb holds only the in-frame ones, with some missing. The table shows about 200,000 clones, with more than 30% occurring only once. The V gene is TRBV9, the J gene TRBJ2-3; weak D call: TRBD2 (6 bases). The sequencing used CD4+ T cells sorted from blood, collected at roughly week 30, from a patient treated with tofacitinib. The sequence derives from a human donor with alopecia areata. The CDR3 nucleotides are TGTGCCAGCAGCGTGGAGGGGTCTAGCACAGATACGCAGTATTTT. As protein: CASSVEGSSTDTQYF.